What follows are 18 T cell receptor beta chains derived from one specimen sequenced in a study of T cell responses to AZD1222 COVID-19 vaccine. The assay was immunoSEQ multiplex PCR, and TCRdb's table has in-frame clones only and misses some. The repertoire holds some 130,000 clones, with around 92% as singletons. The sample in question was peripheral blood, obtained 28 days after the second AZD1222 dose. The receptors originated from an adult who received the AZD1222 COVID-19 vaccine.

The chain couples TRBV28 to TRBJ1-3, with D perhaps matching TRBD1 (5 bases). Germline V gene data show CDR1 as MDHEN and CDR2 as SYDVKM. This CDR3 spans 13 amino acids. V lost 6 bases, J lost 0 bases, and 6 bases lay in between. The CDR3 DNA reads TGTGCCAGCAGGACAGCCTCTGGAAACACCATATATTTT. This codes for CASRTASGNTIYF.

The chain joins TRBV24-1 to TRBJ2-5, with D maybe TRBD2 (5 bases). V lost 3 bases, J lost 5 bases, and 15 bases lay in between. Germline V CDR1 and CDR2: KGHDR, SFDVKD. This CDR3 contains 15 residues. The CDR3 DNA reads TGTGCCACCAGTGATAGTGACGGCCGGGGTGAGACCCAGTACTTC. Protein product: CATSDSDGRGETQYF.

This clone has more than one count but fewer than ten. This chain uses TRBV30 with TRBJ2-2; TRBD2 matches 11 bases. The V and J ends lost 1 base and 5 bases, in that order; junction bases with no gene match: 3. CDR1 and CDR2 from the germline V gene are GTSNPN and SVGIG (reference sequence). CDR3 size: 15 residues. The CDR3 DNA reads as TGTGCCTGGAGTGGGCTAGCGGGAGGAACCGGGGAGCTGTTTTTT. Translation: CAWSGLAGGTGELFF.

J is TRBJ2-3 and V is TRBV14; 9 positions agree with TRBD1. The V segment lost 3 bases and the J segment 7 bases; nucleotides outside the gene matches: 14. The V gene's germline CDR1 is SGHDN and CDR2 FVKESK. CDR3 length: 17 residues. In DNA form, the CDR3 reads TGTGCCAGCAGCCATCGTTTCGGGACAGGGAAGGGATATACGCAGTATTTT. It is translated as CASSHRFGTGKGYTQYF.

This clone has a handful of counts. A junction end diverges from the germline sequence, so it may reflect a read error. V and J are TRBV7-2 and TRBJ2-4, with TRBD2 identical over 9 bases. The germline V gene has CDR1 SGHTA and CDR2 FQGNSA. This CDR3 has 14 amino acids. CDR3 in amino acids: CASSLSLTSGGLRF. Here the CDR3 DNA reads TGTGCCAGCAGCCTATCGCTGACTAGCGGAGGCCTTCGCTTC.

V and J are TRBV19 and TRBJ2-3; D call uncertain. The CDR3 is 14 amino acids. V dropped 3 bases and J dropped 4 bases, with 11 bases sitting between them. Per the germline V gene, CDR1 is LNHDA and CDR2 is SQIVND (reference sequence). The CDR3 loop is CASSINRLADTQYF. In DNA, the CDR3 is TGTGCCAGTAGTATTAACCGCCTAGCAGATACGCAGTATTTT.

The chain is built from TRBV10-3 and TRBJ2-3, with 9 bases lining up with TRBD1. The CDR3 is made up of 16 amino acids. Germline-derived CDR1 and CDR2 are ENHRY and SYGVKD. V lost 2 bases to trimming and J lost 2 bases; unmatched junction nucleotides: 5. The CDR3 spells CAISESRTGATDTQYF. The CDR3 DNA is TGTGCCATCAGTGAGAGCCGGACAGGGGCCACAGATACGCAGTATTTT.

V is TRBV18 and J is TRBJ1-3, with 7 bases matching TRBD1. Germline-derived CDR1 and CDR2 are KGHSH and LQKENI. The CDR3 has 16 amino acids. J lost 2 bases, V lost 3 bases, and 7 bases had no gene match. The CDR3 DNA is TGTGCCAGCTCACCGCCGGGACAGATACCTGGAAACACCATATATTTT. It encodes CASSPPGQIPGNTIYF.

V is TRBV2 and J is TRBJ2-1, with 8 nucleotides matching TRBD1. CDR3 size: 14 residues. The V gene's germline CDR1 is SNHLY and CDR2 FYNNEI. The trim removed 1 base at V and 8 bases at J, leaving 4 bases unmatched. The CDR3 is CASSEDRTGYEQFF. The DNA for the CDR3 is TGTGCCAGCAGTGAAGACCGGACAGGGTATGAGCAGTTCTTC.

This chain's CDR3 is CASKGAGRSYEQYF. CDR3 bases: TGTGCCAGCAAGGGGGCGGGAAGGTCCTACGAGCAGTACTTC. J is TRBJ2-7 and V is TRBV28; tentatively, D is TRBD1 (7 bases). The CDR3 is made up of 14 amino acids. In germline, CDR1 is MDHEN, CDR2 SYDVKM. The V end was cut by 7 bases, the J end by 1 base, with 14 bases between.

The V and J genes are TRBV5-4 and TRBJ1-2; D is ambiguous. Germline values: CDR1 SGHNT, CDR2 YYREEE (reference sequence). V gave up 3 bases and J gave up 8 bases, with 14 bases separating them. The CDR3 totals 13 residues. The CDR3 loop is CASSSVGQIGYTF. The DNA for the CDR3 is TGTGCCAGCAGCTCGGTCGGGCAGATCGGCTACACCTTC. Combining the CDR3 with reference TRBV5-4 and TRBJ1-2 gives the whole variable domain ETGVTQSPTHLIKTRGQQVTLRCSSQSGHNTVSWYQQALGQGPQFIFQYYREEENGRGNFPPRFSGLQFPNYSSELNVNALELDDSALYLCASSSVGQIGYTFGSGTRLTVV.

The V gene is TRBV10-3, the J gene TRBJ1-4; 9 nucleotides match TRBD1. Germline-derived CDR1 and CDR2 are ENHRY and SYGVKD. This CDR3 has 15 residues. Trimming removed 0 bases from V and 5 bases from J; junction bases left unmatched: 1. The CDR3 sequence is CAISESGTGNEKLFF. CDR3 DNA sequence: TGTGCCATCAGTGAGTCTGGGACAGGGAATGAAAAACTGTTTTTT.

The chain links TRBV28 to TRBJ1-1; 12 bases fit TRBD1. This CDR3 has 15 residues. Germline V gene lookup returns CDR1 MDHEN and CDR2 SYDVKM. Losses at the gene ends were 3 bases for V and 4 bases for J; bases not matched to a gene: 3. Here the CDR3 DNA reads TGTGCCAGCAGTTTGGGGACAGGGGGCCTCACTGAAGCTTTCTTT. Protein product: CASSLGTGGLTEAFF. Variable domain in full (rest from reference TRBV28 and TRBJ1-1): DVKVTQSSRYLVKRTGEKVFLECVQDMDHENMFWYRQDPGLGLRLIYFSYDVKMKEKGDIPEGYSVSREKKERFSLILESASTNQTSMYLCASSLGTGGLTEAFFGQGTRLTVV.

The chain carries TRBV6-2 or TRBV6-3 and TRBJ1-6; tentatively, D is TRBD1 (6 bases). Trimming left V 4 bases short and J 5 bases short, with 9 bases between. CDR3 length equals 14 residues. In germline, CDR1 is MNHEY, CDR2 SVGEGT. CDR3 loop: CASSSYRDNSPLHF. In DNA, the CDR3 is TGTGCCAGCAGTTCCTACAGGGATAATTCACCCCTCCACTTT.

V usage is TRBV18 and J usage is TRBJ2-5; 9 bases map to TRBD2. Germline V CDR1 and CDR2: KGHSH, LQKENI. V was pared by 6 bases and J by 5 bases, with 7 bases of the junction left unmatched. CDR3 length: 14 residues. DNA of the CDR3: TGTGCCAGCTCTCTGGGACTAGCCTTGGAGACCCAGTACTTC. It encodes CASSLGLALETQYF.

This chain uses TRBV7-2 with TRBJ2-1; 14 bases fit TRBD2. The V gene end was trimmed by 5 bases and the J gene end by 8 bases; junction bases not matched to a gene: 8. In germline, CDR1 is SGHTA, CDR2 FQGNSA. This CDR3 is built from 16 residues. The CDR3: CASSKPGLAGAYEQFF. The CDR3 DNA sequence: TGTGCCAGCAGCAAACCGGGACTAGCGGGAGCATATGAGCAGTTCTTC.

The rearrangement joins TRBV6-5 to TRBJ1-2; possible D gene TRBD1, 5 bases. The CDR3 length is 13 residues. Trimming left V 6 bases short and J 2 bases short, with 10 bases between. The germline gives CDR1 MNHEY, CDR2 SVGAGI. The CDR3 DNA reads as TGTGCCAGCAGGCCGGGGCAGAACTATGGCTACACCTTC. Encoded protein: CASRPGQNYGYTF.

The V and J genes are TRBV13 and TRBJ2-7, with D possibly TRBD2 on 5 matching bases. The CDR3 is 13 amino acids. V was trimmed by 4 bases and J by 2 bases, leaving 9 bases between them. Looked up from germline, CDR1 is PRHDT and CDR2 is FYEKMQ (reference sequence). The CDR3 region is CASSSRGPYEQYF. Here the CDR3 DNA reads TGTGCCAGCAGCTCCCGAGGGCCCTACGAGCAGTACTTC.